This entry lists 26 T cell receptor beta chains sequenced from one sample in a study of control samples from healthy donors and cancer patients. Measured with immunoSEQ multiplex PCR; TCRdb has only the in-frame clones, and not every one. The table includes approximately 90,000 clones, approximately 89% detected once. Sequencing was done on a sample of blood. The receptors were gathered from a man aged 30 to 45 in good health.

CDR3 bases: TGTGCCAGCAGTGAATGGGCGCAGGCCTACGAGCAGTACTTC. Amino acid sequence: CASSEWAQAYEQYF. The V call is TRBV6-1, the J call TRBJ2-7; no definite D call. The germline gives CDR1 MNHNS, CDR2 SASEGT. The CDR3 has 14 amino acids. V lost 2 bases to trimming and J lost 2 bases, with 10 bases between them.

This clone is a singleton in its sample. The rearrangement joins TRBV11-2 to TRBJ2-2; D unresolved. The CDR3 sequence is 16 residues long. CDR1 and CDR2 from the germline V gene are SGHAT and FQNNGV. V was trimmed by 1 base and J by 0 bases, leaving 9 bases between them. The CDR3 nucleotides are TGTGCCAGCAGCTTAGGTTGGCAGCCGAACACCGGGGAGCTGTTTTTT. Its protein is CASSLGWQPNTGELFF.

The chain combines TRBV18 with TRBJ1-2; 8 nucleotides line up with TRBD1. The ends lost 4 bases at V and 6 bases at J; junction bases unmatched: 10. Per the germline V gene, CDR1 is KGHSH and CDR2 is LQKENI. The CDR3 has 15 amino acids. The CDR3 protein is CASSRTGQVVDGYTF. Here the CDR3 DNA reads TGTGCCAGCTCACGCACGGGACAGGTCGTGGATGGCTACACCTTC.

The chain couples TRBV7-2 to TRBJ2-3, with D possibly TRBD2 on 7 matching bases. The CDR3 covers 15 residues. Germline values: CDR1 SGHTA, CDR2 FQGNSA. V shed 2 bases and J shed 5 bases, with 14 bases lying between them. CDR3 in DNA: TGTGCCAGCAGCTTACCCGGGGGCGGGGGAGATACGCAGTATTTT. Translating gives CASSLPGGGGDTQYF.

The rearrangement links TRBV9 to TRBJ2-2; no clear D. Germline CDR1 SGDLS, CDR2 YYNGEE. The CDR3 contains 14 residues. Trimming left V 1 base short and J 7 bases short, with 11 bases between. The DNA for the CDR3 is TGTGCCAGCAGCGTACCCCAGGTGGGCGGGGAGCTGTTTTTT. It codes for CASSVPQVGGELFF.

This rearrangement joins TRBV4-1 to TRBJ2-5; 12 bases are a match to TRBD2. Losses at the gene ends were 0 bases for V and 6 bases for J; bases not matched to a gene: 8. Germline CDR1 MGHRA, CDR2 YSYEKL. The CDR3 is made up of 17 amino acids. CDR3 DNA: TGCGCCAGCAGCCAAGACCTAGCGGGGGGGCCGGAGAAGACCCAGTACTTC. This encodes CASSQDLAGGPEKTQYF.

The chain recombines TRBV27 with TRBJ1-1; D gene unclear. Germline V gene lookup returns CDR1 MNHEY and CDR2 SMNVEV (reference sequence). There are 15 residues in the CDR3. Between the trimmed V and J ends, which lost 5 bases and 2 bases, there was a span of 15 bases. The CDR3 loop reads CASSPTAAGNTEAFF. Here the CDR3 DNA reads TGTGCCAGCAGTCCAACGGCAGCGGGAAACACTGAAGCTTTCTTT.

The rearrangement joins TRBV6-5 to TRBJ1-5, with TRBD1 matching 7 bases. The CDR3 runs 13 residues. Germline-derived CDR1 and CDR2 are MNHEY and SVGAGI. The ends lost 8 bases at V and 3 bases at J; junction bases unmatched: 4. This chain's CDR3 is CASRDSFNQPQHF. The CDR3 DNA follows: TGTGCCAGCCGGGACAGTTTCAATCAGCCCCAGCATTTT.

This sequence joins TRBV6-5 and TRBJ1-2, with TRBD1 as a possible D gene (5 bases). Germline CDR1 MNHEY, CDR2 SVGAGI. This CDR3 has 13 residues. The V end was cut by 7 bases, the J end by 4 bases, with 13 bases between. In nucleotides, the CDR3 is TGTGCCAGCACCCCGACAGTGGGCTATGGCTACACCTTC. Amino acids: CASTPTVGYGYTF.

This chain connects TRBV25-1 to TRBJ1-1, with 7 bases aligning to TRBD1. With V trimmed by 8 bases and J by 1 base, 10 bases remained unmatched. The CDR3 is made up of 15 amino acids. The germline V gene encodes CDR1 MGHDK and CDR2 SYGVNS. The CDR3 spells CASPFLGGGNTEAFF. The DNA of the CDR3 is TGTGCCAGCCCTTTCCTAGGGGGCGGGAACACTGAAGCTTTCTTT.

This sequence joins TRBV25-1 and TRBJ2-5; 8 bases are shared with TRBD2. Trimming cost V 6 bases and J 5 bases; bases outside gene matches: 17. The CDR3 runs to 17 residues. Germline V gives CDR1 MGHDK, CDR2 SYGVNS. The CDR3 region has the DNA TGTGCCAGCAGCCCCCCTAGGCCCAGCGGGGGCAGGGAGACCCAGTACTTC. Translation: CASSPPRPSGGRETQYF.

The V call is TRBV7-2, the J call TRBJ2-7; 9 bases match TRBD2. The CDR3 sequence is 16 residues long. Losses at the gene ends were 5 bases for V and 1 base for J; bases not matched to a gene: 9. CDR1 SGHTA and CDR2 FQGNSA come from the germline V gene. The CDR3 nucleotides are TGTGCCAGCAGCCCCTCGGCGGGGGGGTCGTCCTACGAGCAGTACGTC. It codes for CASSPSAGGSSYEQYV.

The chain employs TRBV6-5 and TRBJ1-2; D is ambiguous. Germline CDR1 is MNHEY and CDR2 is SVGAGI. Trimming left V 7 bases short and J 7 bases short, with 16 bases between. There are 13 residues in the CDR3. The CDR3 loop is CASTTRRSSGYTF. The CDR3 region has the DNA TGTGCCAGCACAACTAGAAGATCTAGTGGCTACACCTTC.

Notes on this clone: This clone may be a read error of a much larger clone one base away. V is TRBV7-2 and J is TRBJ1-1; D call uncertain. The CDR3 extends over 13 amino acids. V was trimmed by 1 base and J by 2 bases, leaving 5 bases between them. CDR1 and CDR2 from the germline V gene are SGHTA and FQGNSA. This CDR3 reads CASSLGANTEAFF. The DNA for the CDR3 is TGTGCCAGCAGCTTAGGGGCAAACACTGAAGCTTTCTTT.

The chain employs TRBV4-1 and TRBJ1-4; D may be TRBD1 (5 bases). V was clipped by 3 bases and J by 5 bases, with 13 bases between them. Germline CDR1 MGHRA, CDR2 YSYEKL. The CDR3 has 15 residues. The CDR3: CASSQGGVLNEKLFF. CDR3 in DNA: TGCGCCAGCAGCCAGGGAGGGGTCCTAAATGAAAAACTGTTTTTT.

The chain couples TRBV9 to TRBJ2-5; D possibly corresponds to TRBD1 (7 bases). Trimming stripped 4 bases from V and 2 bases from J, with 12 bases between. CDR1 is SGDLS, CDR2 YYNGEE, per germline. The CDR3 runs to 14 residues. The CDR3 here is CASSPGGLQETQYF. The CDR3, as DNA: TGTGCCAGCAGCCCAGGGGGGCTACAAGAGACCCAGTACTTC.

The chain joins TRBV10-2 to TRBJ2-2; D tentatively reads TRBD1 or TRBD2 (5 bases each). CDR1 and CDR2 from the germline V gene are WSHSY and SAAADI. The V and J ends lost 6 bases and 3 bases respectively, with 14 bases between them. The CDR3 has 15 amino acids. The CDR3 loop is CASSRDLEYTGELFF. CDR3 nucleotides: TGCGCCAGCAGCCGGGACCTTGAGTACACCGGGGAGCTGTTTTTT.

This rearrangement joins TRBV5-1 to TRBJ1-5; TRBD1 might be the D (5 bases). There are 15 residues in the CDR3. Deletions cut 0 bases from V and 0 bases from J, with 7 bases between. CDR1 is SGHRS, CDR2 YFSETQ, per germline. Here the CDR3 DNA reads TGCGCCAGCAGCTTGGCAGGGAATAGCAATCAGCCCCAGCATTTT. Protein: CASSLAGNSNQPQHF.

V usage is TRBV5-8 and J usage is TRBJ1-2; a possible D gene is TRBD1 (5 bases). Germline CDR1 SGHTS, CDR2 YDEGEE. V lost 5 bases, J lost 4 bases, and 12 bases lay in between. This CDR3 has 13 amino acids. The CDR3 reads CASSYGGTYGYTF. CDR3 sequence (DNA): TGTGCCAGCAGTTATGGAGGGACCTATGGCTACACCTTC.

The chain carries TRBV30 and TRBJ2-2; the D gene is possibly TRBD2 (7 bases). Germline V gives CDR1 GTSNPN, CDR2 SVGIG (reference sequence). CDR3 length equals 16 residues. The ends were cut back, 0 bases at V and 6 bases at J, with 17 bases in the middle. The DNA of the CDR3 is TGTGCCTGGAGTGTACAAAGGGGGGGCTTGGCCGGGGAGCTGTTTTTT. As protein: CAWSVQRGGLAGELFF.

The V and J genes are TRBV7-9 and TRBJ1-2; TRBD1 matches 8 bases. Trimming at V came to 1 base and at J to 4 bases, leaving 5 bases not matched to a gene. The CDR3 length is 15 residues. Germline CDR1 is SEHNR and CDR2 is FQNEAQ (reference sequence). The CDR3 loop reads CASSLEAGGPYGYTF. In DNA, the CDR3 is TGTGCCAGCAGCTTAGAGGCAGGGGGCCCCTATGGCTACACCTTC.

The chain recombines TRBV27 with TRBJ1-2; tentatively, D is TRBD1 (6 bases). With 6 bases removed from V and 1 base from J, the gap between germline ends came to 9 bases. Germline loops: CDR1 MNHEY, CDR2 SMNVEV (reference sequence). The CDR3 is made up of 13 amino acids. The CDR3 bases are TGTGCCAGCAGGGACAGCTATAACTATGGCTACACCTTC. Translated: CASRDSYNYGYTF.

V gene TRBV7-9 combines with J gene TRBJ2-5; TRBD2 matches 8 bases. This CDR3 contains 13 residues. CDR1 SEHNR and CDR2 FQNEAQ come from the germline V gene (reference sequence). V trimming: 8 bases; J trimming: 2 bases; junction bases outside the gene matches: 4. Written as DNA, the CDR3 is TGTGCCAGCTGGGGCGGGGGGCAAGAGACCCAGTACTTC. Protein sequence: CASWGGGQETQYF.

The chain recombines TRBV28 with TRBJ2-1; D may be TRBD2 (5 bases). V lost 7 bases, J lost 6 bases, and 10 bases lay in between. The CDR3 totals 12 residues. CDR1 is MDHEN and CDR2 is SYDVKM in the germline V gene. This CDR3 reads CASTPRGNEQFF. CDR3 coding DNA: TGTGCCAGCACCCCTCGGGGCAATGAGCAGTTCTTC.

The V gene is TRBV5-1, the J gene TRBJ1-2; the D is unclear. There are 16 residues in the CDR3. Trimming left V 0 bases short and J 2 bases short, with 14 bases between. The germline V gene encodes CDR1 SGHRS and CDR2 YFSETQ. The CDR3 DNA is TGCGCCAGCAGCTTGGCTATCCAACCTAACAACTATGGCTACACCTTC. It codes for CASSLAIQPNNYGYTF.

The chain carries TRBV6-6 and TRBJ1-5; D might be TRBD1 (6 bases). Trimming removed 5 bases at V and 5 bases at J, with 13 bases between. The CDR3 sequence is 14 residues long. Germline-derived CDR1 and CDR2 are MNHNY and SVGAGI (reference sequence). The CDR3 DNA is TGTGCCAGCAGTCCCGACAGGCGGGATCAGCCCCAGCATTTT. Translation gives CASSPDRRDQPQHF.